Listed below are T cell receptor beta chains from one sample, sequenced in a study of T cell repertoires in cytomegalovirus infection. Via MiXCR, TCRdb re-called the reads, giving one row per CDR3 protein. The sample holds 270,000 or so distinct CDR3 sequences, about a sixth seen once. Sequencing was performed on CD8+ T cells from PBMCs. Receptors originate from a human donor in good health (CMV status not recorded). Some clones in this sample may be carry-over from other donors' samples. The CDR3 runs from the conserved cysteine through the conserved F or W. The D gene is left open where the match is weak.

TRBV7-9	-	TRBJ2-3	CASGFARSPDTQYF
TRBV28	-	TRBJ1-1	CASSFTDSNTEAFF
TRBV4-2	-	TRBJ2-1	CASSQAVSDEQFF
TRBV12-3/TRBV12-4	-	TRBJ2-1	CASITQGFSEQFF
TRBV7-9	-	TRBJ2-1	CASSLVLKGSHEQFF
TRBV24-1	TRBD1	TRBJ2-1	CATSAGGVVNEQFF
TRBV27	-	TRBJ2-1	CASSSGPSSYNEQFF
TRBV6-2/TRBV6-3	TRBD2	TRBJ2-1	CASSYSRGDYNEQFF
TRBV2	-	TRBJ1-1	CASRGLEHAFF
TRBV4-2	TRBD1	TRBJ1-6	CASSQEGTGFSPLHF
TRBV7-2	TRBD1	TRBJ2-5	CASSLGPTGEMETQYF
TRBV25-1	TRBD2	TRBJ2-5	CASSEYFLAGQETQYF
TRBV7-6	-	TRBJ2-3	CASSGETGDTQYF
TRBV29-1	-	TRBJ2-5	CSVESGEETQYF
TRBV6-5	-	TRBJ2-6	CASRTGANVLTF
TRBV28	-	TRBJ1-3	CASSSPGGRSGNTIYF
TRBV9	TRBD1	TRBJ2-7	CASATGDRAYEQYF
TRBV5-1	-	TRBJ2-7	CASSLDGTYGLGEQYF
TRBV20-1	-	TRBJ2-7	CSARDVKIRDEQYF
TRBV7-9	-	TRBJ2-7	CASSPGGRASVEQYF
TRBV6-1	TRBD1	TRBJ2-7	CASTPPGQTYEQYF
TRBV7-2	TRBD2	TRBJ2-1	CASSLWASGSSYNEQFF
TRBV4-1	-	TRBJ2-3	CASSQVFGVTDTQYF
TRBV29-1	TRBD1	TRBJ2-7	CSVTGTGSYEQYF
TRBV7-2	TRBD1	TRBJ2-7	CASSFGTGTYEQYF
TRBV29-1	TRBD1	TRBJ1-3	CSVGGQESGNTIYF
TRBV7-9	TRBD1	TRBJ1-2	CASSLGTGTHGYTF
TRBV28	-	TRBJ2-7	CASSPPGPRRGRYEQYF
TRBV6-1	TRBD1	TRBJ2-5	CASGRTGDQETQYF
TRBV7-9	-	TRBJ2-3	CASSSPPVGTDTQYF
TRBV28	TRBD1	TRBJ1-1	CASSRTGGTEAFF
TRBV7-9	TRBD1	TRBJ2-1	CASSWPGQGVDEQFF
TRBV28	TRBD2	TRBJ2-1	CASNPGLAETYNEQFF
TRBV4-1	-	TRBJ2-6	CASSLYHSSTGANVLTF
TRBV4-1	-	TRBJ1-2	CASSQGLQGNGGYTF
TRBV6-2/TRBV6-3	-	TRBJ2-5	CASSHSRGGETQYF
TRBV9	-	TRBJ2-7	CASSVDGRTSSEQYF
TRBV12-3/TRBV12-4	TRBD1	TRBJ2-1	CASTLGQVNEQFF
TRBV24-1	-	TRBJ2-1	CATSDPDRDWREQFF
TRBV7-9	-	TRBJ2-2	CASSPRPREKTGELFF
TRBV29-1	-	TRBJ1-1	CSAIDAGTEDPIEAFF
TRBV6-2/TRBV6-3	TRBD1	TRBJ2-1	CASREGQGPYNEQFF
TRBV9	TRBD2	TRBJ2-3	CASSPRTSGGVPTDTQYF
TRBV29-1	-	TRBJ1-2	CSAGSSSGYTF